Listed below are T cell receptor beta chains from one sample, sequenced in a study of blood T cell repertoires in COVID-19. Clones were read by immunoSEQ multiplex PCR, and TCRdb kept only the in-frame ones, dropping some. Found here are 250,000 to 350,000 clones, roughly 90% of them singletons; the top ten hold under 8%. The sequencing sample was made of peripheral blood. Receptors were obtained from a man younger than 35 who had recovered from COVID-19. Both conserved end residues are part of each CDR3.

15,TRBV7-2,CASSLKTPSTDTQYF
15,TRBV7-2,CASSLLTGAGTEAFF
13,TRBV19,CASSIGSADTQYF
17,TRBV11-2,CASSLGSGTGGRYGYTF
16,TRBV6-4,CASSDSRSSGRDEQFF
16,TRBV4-3,CASSQGGTGSYNEQFF
15,TRBV7-3,CASSLLGSFTDTQYF
14,TRBV5-1,CASGPQATNEKLFF
16,TRBV4-1,CASSQESTGGTGELFF
15,TRBV27,CASSFKGQGMSKQFF
12,TRBV14,CASSQVPGEQFF
14,TRBV4-2,CASSPRSPAYEQYF
17,TRBV18,CASSPRRQGGSYNEQFF
15,TRBV6-5,CASSYSVRGGYEQYF
15,TRBV30,CAWSVGTSGSNEQFF
14,TRBV3-1/TRBV3-2,CASSQYTSQETQYF
15,TRBV6-1,CASSEGTGGSYEQYF
15,TRBV4-1,CASSQEQPLNYGYTF
16,TRBV6-1,CASSEARSWSGSPLHF
18,TRBV20-1,CSASHTLGGVLSNQPQHF
18,TRBV4-1,CASSQDQIGLAGDNEQFF
15,TRBV2,CASSKGQGPYNEQFF
13,TRBV18,CASSPTVNTEAFF
15,TRBV6-6,CASSPTGTGGTEAFF
15,TRBV12-5,CASGLATGPTGELFF
13,TRBV19,CASSRGVNYGYTF
17,TRBV5-1,CASSLPGTSPSYNEQFF
13,TRBV27,CATNSGYNSPLHF
16,TRBV2,CASSRDLANVGGELFF
17,TRBV9,CASSVAPPGTATDTQYF
14,TRBV27,CASSISGFAYGYTF
17,TRBV4-1,CASSQDISRTGLYEQYF
17,TRBV27,CASSSTDELGLKEKLFF
15,TRBV19,CASRITGTGQYGYTF
14,TRBV5-1,CASSLGQSNYGYTF
15,TRBV7-6,CASSLAQSGVETQYF
15,TRBV13,CASSALSRGAYEQYF
16,TRBV5-1,CASSLQGASGANVLTF
18,TRBV5-1,CASSLEGRTGQERTEAFF
15,TRBV7-2,CASSLIGQGLTEAFF
15,TRBV2,CASSDWGGVYNEQFF
15,TRBV10-3,CAISEGSVINQPQHF
13,TRBV7-3,CASSKQPNTEAFF
13,TRBV3-1/TRBV3-2,CASSRQVGSPLHF
14,TRBV6-5,CASGRGGEINEQFF
13,TRBV19,CASSIWPPDTQYF